This T cell receptor beta chain was profiled in a study of beta chain features in type 1 diabetes. V lost 0 bases and J 2 bases, leaving 11 bases between the germline ends. CDR3 length: 15 residues. Germline assignment: CDR1 LGHNA and CDR2 YNFKEQ. Findings and caveats of the study: TCRB CDR3s were moderately but significantly shorter in Type 1 diabetes patients in all four CD4+ subsets.

Sequenced material consisted of expressed TCRB transcripts (all of the isolated RNA was reverse transcribed). An average approximately 3.3 million reads came from naive, central memory and regulatory T cell samples. TCRdb's table, derived via immunoSEQ multiplex PCR, lists solely in-frame clones and lacks some. In the table there are under 950,000 clones, 15% to 20% of which are singletons. As concerns this clone: Its antigen is not identified.

All sorted populations exceeded 95% purity. This sequence was found in a woman between 18 and 29 years old in good health. The chain links TRBV4-2 to TRBJ2-7, with D unresolved. The sequenced sample consisted of naive CD4+ T cells from blood. In nucleotides, the CDR3 is TGTGCCAGCAGCCAAGATCTCGTTGCTACCTACGAGCAGTACTTC. It is translated as CASSQDLVATYEQYF.